These T cell receptor beta chains were read from a single sample in a study of T-cell memory formation after mild COVID-19. Each CDR3 protein gets one entry after TCRdb re-called the 5' RACE reads with MiXCR. The sample lists some 200,000 distinct CDR3 sequences, 7.5% to 10% seen once, with roughly 3.5% in the top ten. The sample consisted of PBMCs or a T cell subset sorted from them (not recorded which). The receptors here all came from a man younger than 35 who had mild COVID-19 (a few samples of this study predate the infection). Cell type and time point are not known. CDR3s include the opening cysteine and the closing phenylalanine or tryptophan. D genes are given only for firm matches. The size entry is marked missing in some rows and otherwise reads once, few, many or a size class.

clone_size | d_call | j_call | v_call | cdr3_nt | cdr3_aa
few | - | TRBJ1-1 | TRBV4-3 | TGCGTTGATACCACTGAAGCTTTCTTT | CVDTTEAFF
few | - | TRBJ1-6 | TRBV7-2 | TGTGCCAGCAGCTTAACGGGACCAGCTCCTAATTCACCCCTCCACTTT | CASSLTGPAPNSPLHF
few | TRBD1 | TRBJ1-5 | TRBV18 | TGTGCCAGCTCACCGACAGGGGGCCTTATCCCCCAGCATTTT | CASSPTGGLIPQHF
many | - | TRBJ2-7 | TRBV2 | TGTGCCAGCAGTGACCACAGGGAGGTCCAGTACTTC | CASSDHREVQYF
- | - | TRBJ2-1 | TRBV5-6 | TGTGCCAGCAGCTTGGTCGGCAACGACAATGAGCAGTTCTTC | CASSLVGNDNEQFF
many | - | TRBJ1-1 | TRBV25-1 | TGTGCCAGCAGTGAGTGGGGGAACACTGAAGCTTTCTTT | CASSEWGNTEAFF
few | - | TRBJ1-1 | TRBV5-1 | TGCGCCAGCAGAACAACGCCCTTGCGGAACACTGAAGCTTTCTTT | CASRTTPLRNTEAFF
- | TRBD1 | TRBJ2-1 | TRBV5-1 | TGCGCCAGCAGCTCGAACCGGGACAGGGGTTACAATGAGCAGTTCTTC | CASSSNRDRGYNEQFF
- | - | TRBJ2-5 | TRBV18 | TGTGCCAGCTCACCGGCCGGGACGTTGACTTCCCAAGAGACCCAGTACTTC | CASSPAGTLTSQETQYF
- | - | TRBJ1-1 | TRBV7-2 | TGTGCCAGCAGCCGCCTGGGGAGCACTGAAGCTTTCTTT | CASSRLGSTEAFF
few | - | TRBJ1-5 | TRBV2 | TGTGCCAGCAGTGAATGGGGGGCGGGCAATCAGCCCCAGCATTTT | CASSEWGAGNQPQHF
few | TRBD1 | TRBJ1-1 | TRBV6-1 | TGTGCCAGCAGTGAGAACAGGGGAAGCACTGAAGCTTTCTTT | CASSENRGSTEAFF
- | TRBD1 | TRBJ1-3 | TRBV12-3/TRBV12-4 | TGTGCCAGCAGTTTTCGGACAGGGGGGGAAAACACCATATATTTT | CASSFRTGGENTIYF
few | - | TRBJ1-3 | TRBV28 | TGTGCCAGCAGTTTACAGGACACCGGAAACACCATATATTTT | CASSLQDTGNTIYF
- | - | TRBJ2-5 | TRBV7-9 | TGTGCCAGCAGCCGGGCGTGGGAGACCCAGTACTTC | CASSRAWETQYF
few | - | TRBJ2-7 | TRBV12-3/TRBV12-4 | TGTGCCAGCAGTTCCAACATCGGACCGGGGGAGCAGTACTTC | CASSSNIGPGEQYF
- | - | TRBJ2-3 | TRBV5-1 | TGCGCCAGCAGCTTTTCGAGGGTTGGGGGTACGCAGTATTTT | CASSFSRVGGTQYF
few | - | TRBJ2-5 | TRBV9 | TGTGCCAGCAGCCTCGGGGCAGGGGTAGAGACCCAGTACTTC | CASSLGAGVETQYF
- | - | TRBJ1-2 | TRBV12-3/TRBV12-4 | TGTGCCAGCTTCAATGGGGGGGCGGGAGACTATGGCTACACCTTC | CASFNGGAGDYGYTF
few | - | TRBJ1-2 | TRBV2 | TGTGCCAGCAGTGAAGTTTTGGCGGCTCAGGGCCTCGCCTTC | CASSEVLAAQGLAF
few | TRBD1 | TRBJ1-6 | TRBV20-1 | TGCAGTGCTACAAAGGGACAGGGAAATTCACCCCTCCACTTT | CSATKGQGNSPLHF
- | - | TRBJ2-3 | TRBV7-3 | TGTGCCAGCAGCTTAGGGGGTCAAGATACGCAGTATTTT | CASSLGGQDTQYF
few | TRBD2 | TRBJ2-4 | TRBV18 | TGTGCCAGCTCACCCCCCCGGGGGGTCGCAAACATTCAGTACTTC | CASSPPRGVANIQYF
few | TRBD2 | TRBJ2-3 | TRBV29-1 | TGCAGCGTTGGTCCCGGACTAGCCGCCTCAGATACGCAGTATTTT | CSVGPGLAASDTQYF
- | - | TRBJ1-2 | TRBV7-9 | TGTGCCAGCAGCGCACTGAGGCTGCATGGCTACACCTTC | CASSALRLHGYTF
- | TRBD2 | TRBJ2-2 | TRBV3-1 | TGTGCCAGTAACCTAGCGGGGGGAACCGGGGAGCTGTTTTTT | CASNLAGGTGELFF
few | TRBD1 | TRBJ1-4 | TRBV11-2 | TGTGCCAGCAGCAGATCACAGGGGGAGTATGAAAAACTGTTTTTT | CASSRSQGEYEKLFF
- | - | TRBJ2-5 | TRBV5-1 | TGCGCCAGCAGCACACGACAGAACGAAGGGCAGACCCAGTACTTC | CASSTRQNEGQTQYF
- | - | TRBJ2-7 | TRBV7-3 | TGTGCCAGCAGCCTAACAGGGCCTGAGGGCTACGAGCAGTACTTC | CASSLTGPEGYEQYF
many | TRBD1 | TRBJ2-3 | TRBV7-2 | TGTGCCAGCAGCTTAGTTACAGGGGCCACAGATACGCAGTATTTT | CASSLVTGATDTQYF
- | TRBD2 | TRBJ2-1 | TRBV7-2 | TGTGCCAGCAGCTTCCGGGGGGTTTACAATGAGCAGTTCTTC | CASSFRGVYNEQFF
few | - | TRBJ2-5 | TRBV7-9 | TGTGCCAGCAGCCTCCGGACGGGCCAAGAGACCCAGTACTTC | CASSLRTGQETQYF
few | TRBD2 | TRBJ2-7 | TRBV7-2 | TGTGCCAGCGGGGCGAGTAGCGGGCGCTCCTACGAGCAGTACTTC | CASGASSGRSYEQYF
few | - | TRBJ1-2 | TRBV5-1 | TGCGCCAGCAGCTCCAGTGGGGTTTTGGGCTACACCTTC | CASSSSGVLGYTF
many | TRBD2 | TRBJ2-1 | TRBV9 | TGTGCCAGCAGCGAGTTTAGCGGGGGGGCGGACAATGAGCAGTTCTTC | CASSEFSGGADNEQFF
- | TRBD2 | TRBJ2-1 | TRBV5-1 | TGCGCCAGCAGCCCCCTTAGCGGGGGAGAGGAGCAGTTCTTC | CASSPLSGGEEQFF
- | TRBD1 | TRBJ2-2 | TRBV19 | TGTGCCAGTAGTATGGGGGACAGGAACACCGGGGAGCTGTTTTTT | CASSMGDRNTGELFF
few | - | TRBJ2-3 | TRBV5-1 | TGCGCCACTTTTTCGGGGGCTATCGGAGATACGCAGTATTTT | CATFSGAIGDTQYF
many | TRBD1 | TRBJ2-5 | TRBV5-4 | TGTGCCAGCAGCTTGGGGGACAGGGATTTGAAGACCCAGTACTTC | CASSLGDRDLKTQYF
- | - | TRBJ2-3 | TRBV7-2 | TGTGCCAGCAGCTTAGTTTCGGGGAGGACAGATACGCAGTATTTT | CASSLVSGRTDTQYF
- | - | TRBJ1-2 | TRBV9 | TGTGCCAGCAGTCCGCTTTCGGCGGACAGCTATGGCTACACCTTC | CASSPLSADSYGYTF
few | - | TRBJ2-1 | TRBV25-1 | TGTGCCAGCAGCCCTTTGTTCCGAGGTCCCAATGAGCAGTTCTTC | CASSPLFRGPNEQFF
- | TRBD2 | TRBJ2-5 | TRBV5-1 | TGCGCCAGCAGCTTGTTTGGGACTAAAGAGACCCAGTACTTC | CASSLFGTKETQYF
few | - | TRBJ1-5 | TRBV11-2 | TGTGCCAGCAGCCAGGAGGGTATCGGGGATCAGCCCCAGCATTTT | CASSQEGIGDQPQHF
- | - | TRBJ1-1 | TRBV5-1 | TGCGCCAGCAGCTTGGCCATAGGGAATGAAGCTTTCTTT | CASSLAIGNEAFF
few | TRBD1 | TRBJ2-5 | TRBV7-9 | TGTGCCAGCAGCTACCGGACAGGCCAAGAGACCCAGTACTTC | CASSYRTGQETQYF
- | TRBD1 | TRBJ2-3 | TRBV2 | TGTGCCAGCAGCGTACAGGGGGATACGCAGTATTTT | CASSVQGDTQYF
few | TRBD1 | TRBJ2-4 | TRBV20-1 | TGCAGTGCTCTTGACTCCCAGGGGGACAAAAACATTCAGTACTTC | CSALDSQGDKNIQYF